This entry features one T cell receptor (beta chain) sequence. These data belong to a study of blood T cell repertoires in COVID-19. About the study: From T cells, B-cell-depleted T cells, or PBMCs came the material, which was cDNA or gDNA.

Per the germline V gene, CDR1 is LNHDA and CDR2 is SQIVND (reference sequence). This CDR3 spans 18 amino acids. V was clipped by 5 bases and J by 0 bases; unmatched bases: 13. The method was immunoSEQ multiplex PCR; TCRdb's version includes in-frame clones alone and lacks a portion of them. In the table there are just over 20,000 clones, about 85% of which are singletons. The V and J genes are TRBV19 and TRBJ1-3; TRBD1 matches 7 bases. The source of this sequence is a human donor in a cohort sampled during active COVID-19. Material: peripheral blood. The CDR3 DNA is TGTGCCAGTAGTTCCCCGGGAAGACAGGGAAACTCTGGAAACACCATATATTTT. Translated: CASSSPGRQGNSGNTIYF.